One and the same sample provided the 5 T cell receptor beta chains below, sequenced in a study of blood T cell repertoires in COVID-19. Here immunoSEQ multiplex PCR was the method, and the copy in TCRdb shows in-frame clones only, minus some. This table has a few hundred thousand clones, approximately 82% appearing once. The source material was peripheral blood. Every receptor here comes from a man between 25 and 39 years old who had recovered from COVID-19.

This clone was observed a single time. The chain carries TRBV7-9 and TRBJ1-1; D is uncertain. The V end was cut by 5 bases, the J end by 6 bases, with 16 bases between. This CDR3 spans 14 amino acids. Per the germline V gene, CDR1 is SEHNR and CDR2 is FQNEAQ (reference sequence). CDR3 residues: CASSRGPSSAEAFF. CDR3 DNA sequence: TGTGCCAGCAGCCGAGGGCCTTCGAGCGCTGAAGCTTTCTTT.

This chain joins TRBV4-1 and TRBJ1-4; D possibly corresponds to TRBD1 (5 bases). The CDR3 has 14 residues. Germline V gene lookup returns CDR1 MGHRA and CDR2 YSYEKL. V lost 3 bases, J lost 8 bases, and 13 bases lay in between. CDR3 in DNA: TGCGCCAGCAGCCACATCCCTAAGGGGGAAAAACTGTTTTTT. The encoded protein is CASSHIPKGEKLFF.

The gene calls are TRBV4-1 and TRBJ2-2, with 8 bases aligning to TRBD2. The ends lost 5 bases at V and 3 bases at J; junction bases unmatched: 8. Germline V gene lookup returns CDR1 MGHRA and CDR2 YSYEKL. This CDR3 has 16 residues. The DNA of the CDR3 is TGCGCCAGCAGCGCTAGCATACTAGCGGACACCGGGGAGCTGTTTTTT. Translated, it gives CASSASILADTGELFF.

CDR3 residues: CASSLRGFSLETQYF. The CDR3 DNA reads as TGTGCCAGCAGTTTGAGGGGGTTCAGCCTAGAGACCCAGTACTTC. The chain carries TRBV28 and TRBJ2-5; possible D gene TRBD1, 6 bases. V lost 3 bases and J lost 4, with 15 bases in between. The CDR3 length is 15 residues. CDR1 and CDR2 from the germline V gene are MDHEN and SYDVKM.

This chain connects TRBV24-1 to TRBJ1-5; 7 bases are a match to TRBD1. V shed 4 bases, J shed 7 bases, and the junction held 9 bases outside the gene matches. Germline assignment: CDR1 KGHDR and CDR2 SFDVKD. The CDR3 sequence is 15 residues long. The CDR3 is CATSDLDREGQPQHF. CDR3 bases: TGTGCCACCAGTGACCTCGACAGGGAAGGCCAGCCCCAGCATTTT.